This T cell receptor (beta chain) was sequenced for a study of cytomegalovirus exposure and HLA in healthy donors (TCRdb year 2017). In the study overall: According to an earlier analysis of a few hundred of the donors, 200 million or so T cells yielded approximately 120 million unique TCR beta sequences and about 300 Gb of sequence data. An early release covering 550 to 700 HLA-typed donors comprised approximately 300 gigabases of sequencing data and about 90 million unique TCR sequences. Among the roughly 410 genotyped donors, approximately 82% belonged to the genetic ancestry cluster associated with self-reported Caucasian donors. The aim of the study was to test whether cataloging public T cell receptors could identify signatures of past pathogen exposure. The T cell repertoires of 670 or so subjects were profiled by immunosequencing and related to cytomegalovirus serostatus. Besides the first cohort of around 670 subjects, a separate validation cohort made up of roughly 120 different subjects was used. To predict cytomegalovirus infection status, the study combined high-throughput TCR immunosequencing, statistical association of individual TCRs with disease status, and machine learning. A later analysis re-examined previously published TCR beta repertoires from hundreds of donors and added high-resolution HLA genotyping to investigate patterns of TCR occurrence. Rather than drawing on any new phenotypic data, the later analysis identified candidate immune exposures from TCR beta sequences and the way those sequences occurred across donors. An earlier analysis of around 540 of the donors applied high-throughput TCR beta sequencing to assess whether each TCR beta V gene segment acted as functional or pseudogenic. Alongside the repertoire data, information on donor age, sex, ethnicity and CMV serostatus was compiled. A later genetic analysis used genome-wide SNP genotypes for about three fifths of the 666 donors, treating that subset as a discovery cohort. Every discovery cohort repertoire had been produced on one sequencing platform. Class I and class II HLA loci were covered by the typing at four-digit resolution. Typing coverage varied by locus: roughly 620-630 donors for A, B, C, DRB1 and DQB1; around 560 for DQA1; more than 600 for DPA1; 450 to 480 for DPB1. Four to six DR-DQ haplotypes were handled as single units for association and clustering, since linkage in the cohort was strong. On average, 235,054 unique TCR beta nucleotide sequences were sequenced per donor among a few hundred genotyped donors of the cohort, with 15% to 20% of those sequences being non-productive.

Trimming at the junction amounts to 5 bases on V and 4 bases on J, and the germline ends lie 15 bases apart. The CDR3 goes from the cysteine to the phenylalanine over 15 residues. Only CDR3 DNA remains: 45 bases, in frame from the first base. CDR1 SNHLY and CDR2 FYNNEI were looked up in the germline V gene. The cohort comprised fewer than 700 healthy bone marrow donors. Cohort members were all nominally healthy when sampled, although unrecorded immune exposures were likely present. The donor was CMV seronegative and was included in the group of a few hundred seronegative cohort members. A peripheral blood sample was collected from each donor, and TCR beta sequencing was performed on peripheral blood mononuclear cells. Genomic DNA was extracted from the blood cell samples with the Qiagen DNeasy Blood Extraction Kit. On this clone itself: What this receptor recognizes is not known. Base qualities are not at hand, and no much larger clone is one base apart.

Library prep was done by the immunoSEQ multiplex PCR assay. The multiplex PCR relied on a mix of 60 forward primers for TCR Vbeta segments and 13 reverse primers for TCR Jbeta segments. A multiplex PCR assay on genomic DNA amplified the CDR3 region of rearranged TCR beta genes. On the Illumina HiSeq System, the amplified TCR beta libraries were sequenced as 87-base-pair reads. As for how the authors treated the data: A later analysis counted tens of millions of unique TCR beta chains across the 500 to 850 repertoires, and some 11 million of these chains were shared by at least two donors. A nearest-neighbor algorithm error-corrected the raw reads and collapsed the reads into unique sequences, merging closely related sequences to remove PCR and sequencing errors. To assign V, D and J gene segments, CDR3 sequences were aligned to IMGT reference sequences. For a sequence to be retained, a match of at least six nucleotides to both a V gene segment and a J gene segment was required. Rearrangements were classified as productive when the CDR3 lacked stop codons and remained in frame with V and J, and all other rearrangements were classified as non-productive. Following IMGT convention, CDR3 was defined as the stretch from the second conserved V-encoded cysteine up to the conserved J-encoded phenylalanine. Sequences without an unambiguous match to a single V gene segment were excluded from the earlier analysis of about 640 of the donors. In an earlier analysis of approximately 610 of the donors, V segments were called functional above 56.7% productive rearrangements and were called segregating when the between-donor standard deviation exceeded 5%. A statistical classification framework was developed to diagnose cytomegalovirus status using the catalog of TCR beta chain sequences. In a later analysis, V and J genes were assigned by comparing TCR nucleotide sequences against IMGT/GENE-DB human TR gene sequences. A later analysis assigned CDR3 sequences and most-parsimonious VDJ recombination scenarios with the TCRdist pipeline. In a later analysis, every TCR beta chain was defined by the combination of its CDR3 amino acid sequence and its V-gene family, and reads without a unique V-gene family were dropped. As a way to deal with suspected cross-contamination and a sequencing artifact, a later analysis dropped more than 500 nucleotide sequences that were highly shared and had low generation probability. In a later analysis, a clonal expansion index was calculated for each public chain from normalized within-repertoire ranks of inferred template counts. A later analysis computed generation probabilities with a VDJ recombination model fitted to out-of-frame rearrangements, and checked the results against IGoR. In a later analysis, hypergeometric tests were used to score TCR-TCR, TCR-HLA and TCR-CMV co-occurrence, with a repertoire-size bias correction applied to TCR pairs. A later analysis estimated false discovery rates by permuting HLA or CMV assignments 20 times. In a later analysis, co-occurring TCRs were grouped using DBSCAN, and TCRdist sequence similarity was added for clustering within HLA-allele-positive subsets. Co-occurrence clustering excluded repertoires with fewer than 30,000 or more than 120,000 public chains, plus five with anomalous nucleotide sharing. As stored in TCRdb, this immuneACCESS dataset retains in-frame rearrangements with V and J assigned. A fraction of the clones does not appear; measured against another copy, unresolved V genes explain less than half of the discrepancy, and the remainder lacks a known reason. That table supplies the V and J calls and clone size; D and trimming were determined from the DNA. The sample table shows 160,000 or so clones, and around 78% are seen once. Approximately 1% of the sample is in the top ten clones.

The study at large found these results: In a later analysis, the rate of TCR association differed among HLA loci, with DRB1 alleles having the most associated TCRs and HLA-C alleles having the fewest. Some IMGT-functional V segments, including TRBV6-2 and TRBV6-3, could not be distinguished by the 87-base-pair reads and were therefore excluded. Because some donors lacked HLA typing at each locus, the association tests relied only on the typed subset. A further reported finding was that TCR beta sequences accurately predicted the HLA-A and HLA-B alleles for most subjects in the first cohort. In an earlier analysis of 450 to 750 of the donors, most TCR beta V segments appeared in productive rearrangements about 87% or about 30% of the time, broadly matching IMGT annotations. A few of the identified cytomegalovirus-associated TCR beta chains were confirmed in vitro to be specific for cytomegalovirus antigens. Linkage disequilibrium might explain the correlated functional status among segregating V segments, but an unknown experimental factor could not be excluded. Compared with equally common non-associated chains, HLA-associated TCR beta chains in a later analysis were more clonally expanded and had lower generation probabilities. In a later genetic analysis, fewer N-insertions in productive TCRs were reported among donors in an Asian-associated ancestry cluster than the approximately 630-donor mean. In a later genetic analysis, a missense DCLRE1C variant was associated with V-gene and J-gene trimming of TCR beta chains, and the association was replicated in an independent cohort. Roughly uniform sequencing depth across donors was assumed in presence/absence analyses, although this assumption may not hold. The earlier analysis of about 600 of the donors excluded seventeen rarely observed V segments, including chromosome 9 orphons, because counts were too low. At a false discovery rate of 0.05, a later analysis linked some 17,000 TCR beta sequences to specific HLA alleles. According to the authors, the approach could potentially be generalized to other disease states and immunological phenotypes. This cohort had only TCR beta chains sequenced, and the lack of alpha or paired-chain data limited which features could be detected. A group of highly shared sequence variants was considered likely to be a technical artifact of the sequencing pipeline. Most TCR sequences were observed very rarely across donors, whereas some public TCRs were present in many individuals. A later analysis reported that several top co-occurrence clusters appeared linked to parvovirus B19, influenza, CMV and Epstein-Barr virus. Assigning TCR associations to individual alleles was difficult when HLA alleles, especially DR and DQ, strongly co-occurred. Most CMV-associated TCR beta chains appeared to be HLA-restricted in a later analysis, and the HLA associations seemed to be driven largely by CMV exposure. For the cohort, immune exposure information was limited to CMV serostatus. A total of about 180 TCR beta chains were listed by the study as associated with cytomegalovirus. In both the original and validation cohorts, the classifier was reported to diagnose cytomegalovirus status with high specificity and sensitivity.

The sample was PBMCs. The V gene is TRBV2 and the J gene is TRBJ1-5; the D region possibly corresponds to TRBD1 (6 bases align). The receptor was isolated from a woman aged 40 to 50 in good health and CMV-seronegative. The DNA sequence follows: TGTGCCAGCAGTCCACTGGACAGTATGAATCAGCCCCAGCATTTT. It translates as CASSPLDSMNQPQHF.